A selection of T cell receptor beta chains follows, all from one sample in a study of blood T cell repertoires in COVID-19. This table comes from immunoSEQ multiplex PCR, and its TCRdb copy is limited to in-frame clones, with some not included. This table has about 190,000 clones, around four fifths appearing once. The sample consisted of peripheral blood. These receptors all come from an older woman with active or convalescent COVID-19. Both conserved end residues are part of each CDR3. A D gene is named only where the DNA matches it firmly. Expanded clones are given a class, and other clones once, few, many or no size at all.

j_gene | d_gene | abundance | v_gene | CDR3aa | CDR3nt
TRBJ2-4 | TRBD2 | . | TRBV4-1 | CASSQLRLAGKNIQYF | TGCGCCAGCAGCCAGCTTAGACTAGCGGGAAAAAACATTCAGTACTTC
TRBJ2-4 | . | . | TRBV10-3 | CAIRATGSYLAKNIQYF | TGTGCCATCAGGGCGACGGGGAGCTATCTAGCCAAAAACATTCAGTACTTC
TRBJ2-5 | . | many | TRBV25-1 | CASSDPKGSETQYF | TGTGCCAGCAGCGACCCAAAGGGGTCGGAGACCCAGTACTTC
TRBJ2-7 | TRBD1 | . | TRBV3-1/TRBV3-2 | CASIQTGEYEQYF | TGTGCCAGCATCCAGACAGGGGAATACGAGCAGTACTTC
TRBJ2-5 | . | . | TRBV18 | CASSSRGSPSGETQYF | TGTGCCAGCTCATCGAGGGGGTCCCCCTCGGGAGAGACCCAGTACTTC
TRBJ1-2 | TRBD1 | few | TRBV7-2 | CASSQYPTPGQGKYGYTF | TGTGCCAGCAGCCAATACCCCACCCCCGGACAGGGGAAATATGGCTACACCTTC
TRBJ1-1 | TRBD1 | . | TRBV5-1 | CASSANRGMNTEAFF | TGCGCCAGCAGCGCCAACAGGGGGATGAACACTGAAGCTTTCTTT
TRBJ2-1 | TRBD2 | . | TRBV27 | CASSLAWTSGTKSSYNEQFF | TGTGCCAGCAGCTTAGCCTGGACTAGCGGGACTAAGAGCTCCTACAATGAGCAGTTCTTC
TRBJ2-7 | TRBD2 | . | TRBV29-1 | CSVERVLAGGFYEQYF | TGCAGCGTTGAACGTGTTCTAGCGGGAGGTTTCTACGAGCAGTACTTC
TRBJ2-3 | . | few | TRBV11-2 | CASSLAAGGTDTQYF | TGTGCCAGCAGCTTAGCCGCAGGGGGCACAGATACGCAGTATTTT
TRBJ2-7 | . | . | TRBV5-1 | CASSTDRNEQYF | TGCGCCAGCAGCACCGACAGGAACGAGCAGTACTTC
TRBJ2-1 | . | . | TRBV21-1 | CASSGRTSGREKGEQFF | TGTGCCAGCAGCGGGCGTACTAGCGGGAGGGAGAAAGGTGAGCAGTTCTTC
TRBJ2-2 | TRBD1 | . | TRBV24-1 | CATSDLLGQGTTGELFF | TGTGCCACCAGTGATTTGTTGGGACAGGGGACCACCGGGGAGCTGTTTTTT
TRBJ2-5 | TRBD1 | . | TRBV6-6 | CASSRTPDRGQTQYF | TGTGCCAGCAGTCGCACCCCCGACAGGGGACAGACCCAGTACTTC
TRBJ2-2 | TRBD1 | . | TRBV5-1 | CASSFDRGQTGELFF | TGCGCCAGCAGCTTTGACAGGGGGCAAACCGGGGAGCTGTTTTTT
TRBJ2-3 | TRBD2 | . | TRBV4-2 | CASSQTQAGGPLTDTQYF | TGTGCCAGCAGCCAAACTCAAGCGGGAGGGCCGCTCACAGATACGCAGTATTTT